This TCR beta chain was captured by sequencing in a study of early T cells in non-severe SARS-CoV-2 infection (dated by TCRdb to about 2021). Regarding the research as a whole: Bulk RNA from unsorted whole blood was used for TCR sequencing, so alpha and beta chains could not be paired.

This clonotype was counted a few times. Its antigen remains unidentified. No quality values exist for individual bases; no much larger clone is one base distant. The full study reports these points: VDJdb matching was skewed toward anti-spike CD8 responses and likely underestimated virus-specific expansions, missing private and CD4 specificities.

A case-control design nested within a healthcare worker cohort in London, UK, was used, with weekly nasopharyngeal swab PCR tests and blood sampling performed. Healthcare workers were recruited between 23 and 31 March 2020, during the week of the UK lockdown, and were followed weekly for up to roughly 15 weeks. Library method: 5' RACE. Reads for this sample came from a NextSeq 500. To correct for sequencing error and PCR bias, the TCR library protocol tagged individual cDNA molecules with unique molecular identifiers. Both TCR alpha and beta chains were sequenced, and tight co-correlation was observed between alpha and beta sequence abundances in each sample. Concerning the study's data processing: Decombinator V4 was used to annotate the V gene, J gene and CDR3 of the TCR sequences. TCRs were defined as expanded if a significant change between any two time points was detected under a Poisson model with p below 0.0001. TCR abundances were normalised to the total number of TCRs sequenced per sample and expressed as counts per million. MAIT TCRs were defined by TRAV1-2 paired with TRAJ12, TRAJ20 or TRAJ33, and iNKT TCRs by TRAV10 paired with TRAJ18. VDJdb, accessed 1 November 2021, was searched for CMV, EBV and SARS-CoV-2 annotated TCRs, excluding TCRs annotated for multiple antigens. TCRdb trimmed public reads at Q25 via fastp, called clones via MiXCR and kept in-frame beta chains. Identical CDR3 protein sequences are pooled into one entry, listed with their most common genes and DNA. It is TCRdb's table, rather than the study itself, that gives the V and J calls and clone size. The sample profile shows 60,000 to 90,000 distinct CDR3 sequences; about a sixth of them were found once. The top ten hold approximately 2.6% of the sample.

CDR1 and CDR2 (MNHEY, SVGEGT) derive from the germline V gene. CDR3 length: 16 amino acids, cysteine to phenylalanine. The DNA shown is the 48-base CDR3, in frame from base 1. The junction shows trimming of 0 bases on V and 4 bases on J, and the gene matches do not reach 2 bases of it. This clonotype originated in an adult who was a healthcare worker with PCR-confirmed SARS-CoV-2 infection or an uninfected control (not recorded which). The V gene is TRBV6-2 or TRBV6-3 and the J gene is TRBJ2-5; the junction holds 13 bases that match TRBD2. Specimen: whole blood. For the CDR3, the sequence is CASSYSGLAGRETQYF. The base sequence is TGTGCCAGCAGTTACTCGGGACTAGCGGGGAGAGAGACCCAGTACTTC.